The text below deals with one T cell receptor beta chain. It has no known antigen specificity. One base away there is no much larger clone; base qualities are not given. The sample originates from a study of T cells after somatic rescue of genetic block (dated by TCRdb to the early 2020s). Regarding the research as a whole: What the study looked at was long-term robustness, specifically in a T-cell system that came about through somatic rescue of a genetic block in T-cell development.

Library prep was done by the immunoSEQ multiplex PCR assay. TCRdb took this table from immuneACCESS and kept in-frame rearrangements with V and J called. Such tables lack part of the clones; where checked against another copy, unresolved V genes explain under half of the gap, and the rest is unexplained. The sample records 70,000 to 85,000 clones, approximately 91% of which are singletons. The ten top clones hold 2.5% to 3% of the sample. From the cysteine through the phenylalanine, the CDR3 covers 16 amino acids. Just CDR3 DNA is preserved here, 48 bases in frame from base 1. Relative to germline, V is 0 bases shorter and J is 4 bases shorter, with 16 bases between their ends. From the germline V gene, CDR1 is SGDLS and CDR2 is YYNGEE.

Sequencing was carried out using peripheral blood mononuclear cells (PBMCs). The rearranged segments are TRBV9 and TRBJ1-2; 6 matching bases give a weak D call of TRBD1. The receptor comes from a man aged 30-40 years. The bases read TGTGCCAGCAGCGTAGCCGGCAGGGGCCCTTCCTATGGCTACACCTTC. This codes for CASSVAGRGPSYGYTF.